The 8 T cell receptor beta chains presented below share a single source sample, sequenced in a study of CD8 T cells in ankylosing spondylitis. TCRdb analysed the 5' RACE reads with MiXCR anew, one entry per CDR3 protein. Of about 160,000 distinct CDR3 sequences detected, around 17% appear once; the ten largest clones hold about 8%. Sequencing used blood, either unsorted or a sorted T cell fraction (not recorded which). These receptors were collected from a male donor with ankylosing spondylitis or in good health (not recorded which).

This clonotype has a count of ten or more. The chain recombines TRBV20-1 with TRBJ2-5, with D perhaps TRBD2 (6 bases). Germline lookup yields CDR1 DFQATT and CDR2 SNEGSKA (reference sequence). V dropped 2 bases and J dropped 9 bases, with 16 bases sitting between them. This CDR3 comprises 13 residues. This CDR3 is CSARLLAEWAQYF. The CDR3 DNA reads TGCAGTGCTAGACTTTTAGCGGAATGGGCCCAGTACTTC.

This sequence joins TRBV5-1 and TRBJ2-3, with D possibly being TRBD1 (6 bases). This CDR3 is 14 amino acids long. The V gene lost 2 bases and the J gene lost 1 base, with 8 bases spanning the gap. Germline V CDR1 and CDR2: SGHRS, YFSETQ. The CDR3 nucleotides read TGCGCCAGCAGCTTAACAGGGCGCACAGATACGCAGTATTTT. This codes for CASSLTGRTDTQYF.

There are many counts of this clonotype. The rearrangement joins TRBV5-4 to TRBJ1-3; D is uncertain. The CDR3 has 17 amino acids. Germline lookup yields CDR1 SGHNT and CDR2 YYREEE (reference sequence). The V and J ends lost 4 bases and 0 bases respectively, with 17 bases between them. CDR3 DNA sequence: TGTGCCAGCAGCCAAAGCTCTCGGACGAGCTCTGGAAACACCATATATTTT. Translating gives CASSQSSRTSSGNTIYF.

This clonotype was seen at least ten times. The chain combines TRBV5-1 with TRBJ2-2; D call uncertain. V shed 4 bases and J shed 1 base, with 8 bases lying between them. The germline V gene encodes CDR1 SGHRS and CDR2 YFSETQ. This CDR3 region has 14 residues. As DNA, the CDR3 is TGCGCCAGCAGCCGTACGGTGAACACCGGGGAGCTGTTTTTT. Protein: CASSRTVNTGELFF.

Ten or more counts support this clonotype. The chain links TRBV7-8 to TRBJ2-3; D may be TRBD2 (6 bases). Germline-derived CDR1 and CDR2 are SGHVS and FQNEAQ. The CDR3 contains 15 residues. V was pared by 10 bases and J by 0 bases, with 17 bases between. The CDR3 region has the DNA TGTGCCACCGTGTGGGCGGGACGGAGCACAGATACGCAGTATTTT. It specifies CATVWAGRSTDTQYF.

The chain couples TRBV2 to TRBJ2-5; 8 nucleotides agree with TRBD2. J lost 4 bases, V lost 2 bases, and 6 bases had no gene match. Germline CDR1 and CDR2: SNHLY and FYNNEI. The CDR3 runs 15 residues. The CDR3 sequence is CASSESGLARETQYF. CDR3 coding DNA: TGTGCCAGCAGTGAATCCGGACTAGCCCGAGAGACCCAGTACTTC. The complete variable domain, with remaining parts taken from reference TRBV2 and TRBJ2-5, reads EPEVTQTPSHQVTQMGQEVILRCVPISNHLYFYWYRQILGQKVEFLVSFYNNEISEKSEIFDDQFSVERPDGSNFTLKIRSTKLEDSAMYFCASSESGLARETQYFGPGTRLLVL.

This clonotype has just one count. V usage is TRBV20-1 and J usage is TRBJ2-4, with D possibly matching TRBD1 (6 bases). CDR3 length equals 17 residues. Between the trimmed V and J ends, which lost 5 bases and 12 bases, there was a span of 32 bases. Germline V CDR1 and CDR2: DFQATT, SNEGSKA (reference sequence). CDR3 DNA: TGCAGTGCTGGGAGACAGGCCTCGGGATTTTTAAACATTGATCAGTACTTC. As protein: CSAGRQASGFLNIDQYF.

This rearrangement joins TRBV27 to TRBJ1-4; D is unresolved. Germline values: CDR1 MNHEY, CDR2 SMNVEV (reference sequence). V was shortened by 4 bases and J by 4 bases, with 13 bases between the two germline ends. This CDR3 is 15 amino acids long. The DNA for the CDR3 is TGTGCCAGCAGTTCTAGGAACACCGGTAATGAAAAACTGTTTTTT. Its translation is CASSSRNTGNEKLFF.